This T cell receptor (beta chain) stems from a study of blood T cell repertoires in COVID-19. Study in general: Acute and convalescent COVID-19 samples came from the United States, Italy and Spain. In each case, the material was cDNA or gDNA derived from T cells, B-cell-depleted T cells, or PBMCs.

The V gene end was trimmed by 4 bases and the J gene end by 2 bases; junction bases not matched to a gene: 4. The germline V gene has CDR1 KGHDR and CDR2 SFDVKD. CDR3 size: 16 residues. The method was immunoSEQ multiplex PCR; TCRdb's version includes in-frame clones alone and lacks a portion of them. The table includes approximately 100,000 clones, roughly nine tenths detected once. The chain carries TRBV24-1 and TRBJ2-1; TRBD2 matches 10 bases. The specimen was peripheral blood. The receptor was isolated from a man in his 60s with acute or convalescent COVID-19. DNA for the CDR3: TGTGCCACCAGTGACCCAAGCGGGAGGGCCTACAATGAGCAGTTCTTC. Translated, it gives CATSDPSGRAYNEQFF.